The TCR beta chain under discussion was sequenced for a study of OX40 agonist ivuxolimab in advanced cancers. About the study: Six ivuxolimab dose levels, 0.01 to 10 mg/kg, were given intravenously every 2 weeks.

TCRdb's copy holds only in-frame clones and misses some; the assay was immunoSEQ multiplex PCR. Of approximately 60,000 clones listed, roughly 86% were seen once; the top ten hold approximately 5%. This TCR was sampled from an adult with an advanced solid tumor such as melanoma, head and neck, liver or kidney cancer. Source: CD4+ or CD8+ T cells sorted from blood, taken in a trial of the OX40 agonist ivuxolimab.

CDR3 loop: CASSFRSSRGPGATQYF. CDR3 sequence (DNA): TGTGCCAGCAGTTTCCGATCTTCACGAGGTCCCGGGGCGACCCAGTACTTC. The chain recombines TRBV27 with TRBJ2-5, with D perhaps assigned TRBD1 or TRBD2 (5 bases each). The CDR3 is made up of 17 amino acids. The germline V gene encodes CDR1 MNHEY and CDR2 SMNVEV (reference sequence). Deletions cut 3 bases from V and 7 bases from J, with 24 bases between.